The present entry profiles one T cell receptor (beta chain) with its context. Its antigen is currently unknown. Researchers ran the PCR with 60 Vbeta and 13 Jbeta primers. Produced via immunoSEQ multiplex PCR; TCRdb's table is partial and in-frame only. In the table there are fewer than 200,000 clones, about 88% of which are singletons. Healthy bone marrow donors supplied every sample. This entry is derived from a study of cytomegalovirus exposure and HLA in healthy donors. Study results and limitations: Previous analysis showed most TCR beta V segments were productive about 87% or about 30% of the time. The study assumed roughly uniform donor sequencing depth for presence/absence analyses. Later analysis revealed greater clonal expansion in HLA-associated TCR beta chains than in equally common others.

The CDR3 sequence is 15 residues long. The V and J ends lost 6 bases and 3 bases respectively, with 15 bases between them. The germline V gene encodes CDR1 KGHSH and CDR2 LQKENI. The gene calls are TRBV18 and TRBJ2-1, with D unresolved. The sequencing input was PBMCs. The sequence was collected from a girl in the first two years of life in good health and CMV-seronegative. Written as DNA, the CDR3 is TGTGCCAGCTCTCACGACACATTCGACTACAATGAGCAGTTCTTC. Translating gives CASSHDTFDYNEQFF.